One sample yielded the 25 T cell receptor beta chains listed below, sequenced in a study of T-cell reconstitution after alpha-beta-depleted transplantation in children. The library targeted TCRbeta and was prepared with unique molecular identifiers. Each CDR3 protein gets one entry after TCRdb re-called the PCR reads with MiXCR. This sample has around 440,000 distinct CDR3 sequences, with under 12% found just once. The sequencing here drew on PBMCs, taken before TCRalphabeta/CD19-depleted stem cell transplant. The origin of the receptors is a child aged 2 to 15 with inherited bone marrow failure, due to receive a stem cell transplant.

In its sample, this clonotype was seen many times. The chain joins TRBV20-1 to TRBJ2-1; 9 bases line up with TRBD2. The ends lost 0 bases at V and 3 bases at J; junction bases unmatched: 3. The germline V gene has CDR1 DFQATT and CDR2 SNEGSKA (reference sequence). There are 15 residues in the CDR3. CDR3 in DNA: TGCAGTGCTAGAGATCTAGCGGGAAACTACAATGAGCAGTTCTTC. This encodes CSARDLAGNYNEQFF.

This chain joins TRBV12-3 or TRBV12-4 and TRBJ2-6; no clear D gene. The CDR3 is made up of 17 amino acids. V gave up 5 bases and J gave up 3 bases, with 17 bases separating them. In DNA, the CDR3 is TGTGCCAGCAGTCCCAGAGAAGGTGCGGTTGGGGCCAACGTCCTGACTTTC. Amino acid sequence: CASSPREGAVGANVLTF.

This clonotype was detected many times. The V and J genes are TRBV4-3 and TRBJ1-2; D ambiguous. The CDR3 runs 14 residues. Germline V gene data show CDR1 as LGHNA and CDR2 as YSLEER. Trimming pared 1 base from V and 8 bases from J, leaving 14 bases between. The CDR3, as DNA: TGCGCCAGCAGCCAAGTAACCGACGCGGGAGGCTACACCTTC. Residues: CASSQVTDAGGYTF.

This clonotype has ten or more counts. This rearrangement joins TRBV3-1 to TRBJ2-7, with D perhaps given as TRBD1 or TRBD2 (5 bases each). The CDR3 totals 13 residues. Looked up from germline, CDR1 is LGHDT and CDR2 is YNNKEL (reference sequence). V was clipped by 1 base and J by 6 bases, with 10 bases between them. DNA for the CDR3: TGTGCCAGCAGCCAAGCGGCGAGGGGCGAGCAGTACTTC. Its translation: CASSQAARGEQYF.

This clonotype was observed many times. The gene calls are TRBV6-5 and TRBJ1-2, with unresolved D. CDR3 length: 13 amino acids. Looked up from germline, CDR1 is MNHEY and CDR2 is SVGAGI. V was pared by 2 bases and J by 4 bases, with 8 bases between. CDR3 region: CASSYGSSYGYTF. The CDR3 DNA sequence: TGTGCCAGCAGTTACGGGTCCTCCTATGGCTACACCTTC.

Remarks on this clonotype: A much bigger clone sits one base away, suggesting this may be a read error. The CDR3 is CASSVAGGRTEAFF. CDR3 bases: TGCGCCAGCAGTGTCGCCGGGGGTAGAACTGAAGCTTTCTTT. The gene calls are TRBV10-2 and TRBJ1-1, with a weak D call TRBD1 (5 bases). V lost 4 bases to trimming and J lost 5 bases, with 14 bases between them. CDR3 length: 14 residues. CDR1 is WSHSY and CDR2 is SAAADI in the germline V gene.

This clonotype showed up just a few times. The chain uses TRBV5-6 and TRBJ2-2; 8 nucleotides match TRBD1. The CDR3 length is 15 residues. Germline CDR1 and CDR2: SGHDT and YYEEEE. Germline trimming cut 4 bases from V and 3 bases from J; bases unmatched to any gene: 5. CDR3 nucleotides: TGTGCCAGCAGCAACGGACAGGGAGACACCGGGGAGCTGTTTTTT. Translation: CASSNGQGDTGELFF.

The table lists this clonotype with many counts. The CDR3 loop reads CASSLVPLLASYEQYF. The CDR3 nucleotides read TGTGCCAGCAGCTTAGTACCCCTTCTAGCGAGCTACGAGCAGTACTTC. V usage is TRBV7-2 and J usage is TRBJ2-7; D is possibly TRBD2 (6 bases). The V end was cut by 1 base, the J end by 3 bases, with 16 bases between. The CDR3 has 16 amino acids. Looked up from germline, CDR1 is SGHTA and CDR2 is FQGNSA.

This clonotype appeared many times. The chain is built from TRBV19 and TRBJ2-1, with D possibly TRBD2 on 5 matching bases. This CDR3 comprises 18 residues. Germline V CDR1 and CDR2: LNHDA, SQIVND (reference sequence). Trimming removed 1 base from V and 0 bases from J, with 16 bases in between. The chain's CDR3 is CASSIGGVFRSSYNEQFF. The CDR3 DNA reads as TGTGCCAGTAGTATAGGGGGAGTCTTTAGGAGCTCCTACAATGAGCAGTTCTTC.

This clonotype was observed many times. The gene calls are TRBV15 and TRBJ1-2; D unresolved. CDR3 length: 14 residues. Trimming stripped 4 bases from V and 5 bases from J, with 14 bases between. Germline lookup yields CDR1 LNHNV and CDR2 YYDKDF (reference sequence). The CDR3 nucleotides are TGTGCCACCAGCAAAGAGCCAGGTCTATATGGCTACACCTTC. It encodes CATSKEPGLYGYTF.

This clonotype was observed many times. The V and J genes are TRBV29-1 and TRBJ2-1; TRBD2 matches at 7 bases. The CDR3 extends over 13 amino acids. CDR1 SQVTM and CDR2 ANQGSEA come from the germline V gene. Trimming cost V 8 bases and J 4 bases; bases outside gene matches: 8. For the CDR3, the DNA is TGCAGCCTGAGACTAGCAGGTTACAATGAGCAGTTCTTC. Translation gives CSLRLAGYNEQFF.

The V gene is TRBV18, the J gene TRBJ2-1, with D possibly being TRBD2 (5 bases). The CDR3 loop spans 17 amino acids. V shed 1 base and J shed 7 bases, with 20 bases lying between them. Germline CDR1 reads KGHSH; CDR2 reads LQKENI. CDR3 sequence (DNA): TGTGCCAGCTCACCACTTGGGAGTTTAAGAATTGGGAATGAGCAGTTCTTC. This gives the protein CASSPLGSLRIGNEQFF.

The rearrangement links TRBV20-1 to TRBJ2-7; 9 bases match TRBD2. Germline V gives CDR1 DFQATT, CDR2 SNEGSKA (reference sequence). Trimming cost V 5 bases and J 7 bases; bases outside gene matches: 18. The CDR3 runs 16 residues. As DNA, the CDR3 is TGCAGTGCTTCCCGGGTAGCGGGAGTAAGGCGGCGGGAGCAGTACTTC. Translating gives CSASRVAGVRRREQYF.

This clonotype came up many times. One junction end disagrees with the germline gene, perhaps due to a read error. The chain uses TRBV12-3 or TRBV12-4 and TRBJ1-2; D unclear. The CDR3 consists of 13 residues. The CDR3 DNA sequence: TGTTCCAGCGGCGTCTTGTATTTGGATGGCTACACCTTC. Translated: CSSGVLYLDGYTF.

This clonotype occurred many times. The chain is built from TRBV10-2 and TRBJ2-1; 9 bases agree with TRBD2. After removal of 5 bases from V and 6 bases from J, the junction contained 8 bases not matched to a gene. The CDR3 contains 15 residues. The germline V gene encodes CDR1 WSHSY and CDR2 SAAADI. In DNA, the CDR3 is TGCGCCAGCAGTTGGGGACTAGCCCAACTCAATGAGCAGTTCTTC. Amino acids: CASSWGLAQLNEQFF.

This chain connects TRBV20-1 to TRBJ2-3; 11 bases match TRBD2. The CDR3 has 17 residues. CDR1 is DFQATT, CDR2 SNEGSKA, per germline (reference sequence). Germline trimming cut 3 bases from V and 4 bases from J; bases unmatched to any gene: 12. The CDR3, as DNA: TGCAGTGCTAGTGCCCCCCAGATAGCGGGAGGGGCAGATACGCAGTATTTT. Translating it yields CSASAPQIAGGADTQYF.

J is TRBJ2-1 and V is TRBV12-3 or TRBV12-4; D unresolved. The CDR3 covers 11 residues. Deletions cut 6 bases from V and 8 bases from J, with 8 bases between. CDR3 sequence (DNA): TGTGCCAGCAGCCGCGTCTATGAGCAGTTCTTC. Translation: CASSRVYEQFF.

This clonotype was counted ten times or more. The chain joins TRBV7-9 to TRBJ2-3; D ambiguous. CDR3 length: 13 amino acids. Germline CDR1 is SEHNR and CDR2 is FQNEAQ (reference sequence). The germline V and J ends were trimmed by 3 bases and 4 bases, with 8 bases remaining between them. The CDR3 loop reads CASSFSLADTQYF. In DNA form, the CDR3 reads TGTGCCAGCAGCTTTTCTTTGGCAGATACGCAGTATTTT. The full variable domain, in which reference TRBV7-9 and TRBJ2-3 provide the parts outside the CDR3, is DTGVSQNPRHKITKRGQNVTFRCDPISEHNRLYWYRQTLGQGPEFLTYFQNEAQLEKSRLLSDRFSAERPKGSFSTLEIQRTEQGDSAMYLCASSFSLADTQYFGPGTRLTVL.

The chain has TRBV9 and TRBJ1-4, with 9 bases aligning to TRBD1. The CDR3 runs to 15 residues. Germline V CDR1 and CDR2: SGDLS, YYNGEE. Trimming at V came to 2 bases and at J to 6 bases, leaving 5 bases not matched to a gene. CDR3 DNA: TGTGCCAGCAGCGTTCCGGGACAGGGCCATGAAAAACTGTTTTTT. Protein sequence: CASSVPGQGHEKLFF.

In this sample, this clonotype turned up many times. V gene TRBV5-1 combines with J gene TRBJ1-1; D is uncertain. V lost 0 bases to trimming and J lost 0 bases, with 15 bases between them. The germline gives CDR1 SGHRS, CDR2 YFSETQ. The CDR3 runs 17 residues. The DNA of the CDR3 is TGCGCCAGCAGCTTGGCGTTTTCCCCAGAGGTGAACACTGAAGCTTTCTTT. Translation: CASSLAFSPEVNTEAFF.

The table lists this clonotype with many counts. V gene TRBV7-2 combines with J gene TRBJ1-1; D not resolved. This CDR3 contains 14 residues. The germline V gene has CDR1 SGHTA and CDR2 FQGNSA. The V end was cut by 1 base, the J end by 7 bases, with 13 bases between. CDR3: CASSLGAGAREAFF. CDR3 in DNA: TGTGCCAGCAGCTTAGGGGCAGGTGCCCGTGAAGCTTTCTTT.

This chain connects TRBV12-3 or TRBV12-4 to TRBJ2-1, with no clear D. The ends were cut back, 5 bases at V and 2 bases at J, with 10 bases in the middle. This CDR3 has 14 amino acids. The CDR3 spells CASSADGPYNEQFF. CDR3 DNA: TGTGCCAGCAGTGCGGACGGGCCCTACAATGAGCAGTTCTTC.

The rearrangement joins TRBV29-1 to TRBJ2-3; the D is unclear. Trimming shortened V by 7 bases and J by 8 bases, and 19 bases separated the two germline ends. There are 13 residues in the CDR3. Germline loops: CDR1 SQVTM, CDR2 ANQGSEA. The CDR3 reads CSANVRAAGTQYF. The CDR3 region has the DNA TGCAGCGCCAACGTAAGGGCAGCTGGTACGCAGTATTTT.

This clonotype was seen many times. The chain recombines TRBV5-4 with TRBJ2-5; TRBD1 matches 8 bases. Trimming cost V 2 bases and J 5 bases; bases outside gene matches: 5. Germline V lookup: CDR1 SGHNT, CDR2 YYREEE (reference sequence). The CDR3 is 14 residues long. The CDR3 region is CASSFSGGLETQYF. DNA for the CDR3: TGTGCCAGCAGCTTTTCAGGGGGCTTGGAGACCCAGTACTTC.

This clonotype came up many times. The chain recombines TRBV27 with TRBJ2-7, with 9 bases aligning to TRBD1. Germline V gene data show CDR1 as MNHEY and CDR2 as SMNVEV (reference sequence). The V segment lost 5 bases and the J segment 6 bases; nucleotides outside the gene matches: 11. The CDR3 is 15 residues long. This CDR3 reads CASSATGGTIGEQYF. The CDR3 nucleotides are TGTGCCAGCAGTGCTACAGGGGGCACAATCGGCGAGCAGTACTTC.